The 13 T cell receptor beta chains presented below share a single source sample, sequenced in a study of cytomegalovirus exposure and HLA in healthy donors. The PCR ran on 60 Vbeta and 13 Jbeta primers. Profiling relied on immunoSEQ multiplex PCR, and the TCRdb table lists in-frame clones only, not all of them. Recorded for this sample: about 140,000 clones. The sample was PBMCs. These receptors came from a woman aged 18-29 years in good health and CMV-seronegative.

This rearrangement joins TRBV4-3 to TRBJ1-6, with 7 nucleotides matching TRBD1. Germline assignment: CDR1 LGHNA and CDR2 YSLEER. The ends lost 4 bases at V and 6 bases at J; junction bases unmatched: 12. The CDR3 totals 17 residues. The CDR3 nucleotides are TGCGCCAGCAGCCCCCAACATTTGGGACAGTTTAATTCACCCCTCCACTTT. The encoded protein is CASSPQHLGQFNSPLHF.

The V call is TRBV7-9, the J call TRBJ1-1; tentatively, D is TRBD1 (5 bases). Germline CDR1 is SEHNR and CDR2 is FQNEAQ (reference sequence). The length of the CDR3 is 15 residues. Trimming cost V 5 bases and J 8 bases, with 21 bases left between them. The CDR3 nucleotides read TGTGCCAGCAGCACCTCAGGGCGCAGCACCTCAGAAGCTTTCTTT. Translation: CASSTSGRSTSEAFF.

This chain uses TRBV9 with TRBJ2-1; 9 positions agree with TRBD2. Germline CDR1 SGDLS, CDR2 YYNGEE. The CDR3 extends over 15 amino acids. V gave up 3 bases and J gave up 0 bases; unmatched junction bases: 1. For the CDR3, the DNA is TGTGCCAGCAGCGCGGGACTAGCCTCCTACAATGAGCAGTTCTTC. It encodes CASSAGLASYNEQFF.

Remarks on this clone: One junction end does not reproduce the germline sequence, and a read error may be involved. The chain is built from TRBV5-4 and TRBJ2-6, with a tentative D call TRBD1 (6 bases). Per the germline V gene, CDR1 is SGHNT and CDR2 is YYREEE (reference sequence). The CDR3 sequence is 16 residues long. In DNA form, the CDR3 reads TGTGCCAGCAGCTTGGCACAGGGCCCCGGGGCCAACGCCCTGACTTTC. Its protein product is CASSLAQGPGANALTF.

J is TRBJ2-2 and V is TRBV4-2; 9 nucleotides agree with TRBD2. Germline V gene lookup returns CDR1 LGHNA and CDR2 YNFKEQ. The CDR3 loop spans 16 amino acids. V lost 3 bases and J lost 3; bases outside the gene matches: 5. The CDR3 loop reads CASSQSGRPDTGELFF. In DNA form, the CDR3 reads TGTGCCAGCAGCCAGAGCGGGAGGCCCGACACCGGGGAGCTGTTTTTT.

This rearrangement joins TRBV5-1 to TRBJ2-3; 7 positions agree with TRBD2. V gave up 0 bases and J gave up 1 base; unmatched junction bases: 2. Looked up from germline, CDR1 is SGHRS and CDR2 is YFSETQ. CDR3 length: 15 residues. The CDR3 reads CASSLALAGTDTQYF. The CDR3 DNA reads TGCGCCAGCAGCTTGGCCCTAGCGGGCACAGATACGCAGTATTTT. Supplemented by reference TRBV5-1 and TRBJ2-3, the full variable domain reads KAGVTQTPRYLIKTRGQQVTLSCSPISGHRSVSWYQQTPGQGLQFLFEYFSETQRNKGNFPGRFSGRQFSNSRSEMNVSTLELGDSALYLCASSLALAGTDTQYFGPGTRLTVL.

The gene calls are TRBV9 and TRBJ1-2; D might be TRBD1 (5 bases). The CDR3 runs to 11 residues. V was shortened by 2 bases and J by 8 bases, with 7 bases between the two germline ends. Germline loops: CDR1 SGDLS, CDR2 YYNGEE. CDR3 sequence reads: CASSVGLGYTF. The CDR3 DNA reads TGTGCCAGCAGCGTGGGGCTAGGCTACACCTTC.

The V and J genes are TRBV29-1 and TRBJ2-1; 16 bases agree with TRBD2. Trimming removed 8 bases from V and 8 bases from J; junction bases left unmatched: 9. From germline, CDR1 is SQVTM and CDR2 ANQGSEA. The CDR3 has 15 residues. CDR3 bases: TGCAGCTTCCAGGGACTAGCGGGAGGGCCTCATGAGCAGTTCTTC. This encodes CSFQGLAGGPHEQFF.

The V gene is TRBV4-1, the J gene TRBJ1-5; no clear D gene. V was clipped by 6 bases and J by 0 bases, with 12 bases between them. This CDR3 has 15 amino acids. Germline CDR1 is MGHRA and CDR2 is YSYEKL. The CDR3 sequence: CASRSYSNSNQPQHF. The CDR3 region has the DNA TGCGCCAGCAGGAGCTATAGCAATAGCAATCAGCCCCAGCATTTT.

With respect to this clone: This specimen includes other DNA sequences encoding the same CDR3. The chain has TRBV19 and TRBJ1-2; 7 nucleotides line up with TRBD1. The V gene end was trimmed by 1 base and the J gene end by 6 bases; junction bases not matched to a gene: 2. Germline CDR1 is LNHDA and CDR2 is SQIVND (reference sequence). There are 13 residues in the CDR3. The CDR3 loop is CASSIGQGDGYTF. In DNA, the CDR3 is TGTGCCAGTAGTATAGGACAGGGAGATGGCTACACCTTC.

The rearrangement links TRBV27 to TRBJ2-5; 10 bases are shared with TRBD1. The V gene's germline CDR1 is MNHEY and CDR2 SMNVEV (reference sequence). J was trimmed by 4 bases and V by 5 bases; bases with no gene match: 7. The CDR3 runs 15 residues. This CDR3 reads CASSILGTGVETQYF. CDR3 sequence (DNA): TGTGCCAGCAGTATCCTCGGGACAGGGGTAGAGACCCAGTACTTC.

This sequence joins TRBV7-9 and TRBJ1-2; D call uncertain. CDR1 and CDR2 from the germline V gene are SEHNR and FQNEAQ (reference sequence). Trimming cost V 11 bases and J 4 bases, with 8 bases left between them. The CDR3 is 10 residues long. The CDR3 loop is CAVRLYGYTF. CDR3 DNA: TGTGCCGTGCGGCTCTATGGCTACACCTTC.

The V and J genes are TRBV11-1 and TRBJ2-5; 8 positions agree with TRBD1. CDR3 length: 15 residues. The V gene end was trimmed by 9 bases and the J gene end by 5 bases; junction bases not matched to a gene: 14. CDR1 and CDR2 (germline): SGHAT, FQDESV (reference sequence). CDR3 region: CASQGAGTFLETQYF. In nucleotides, the CDR3 is TGTGCCAGTCAGGGGGCAGGGACGTTTCTGGAGACCCAGTACTTC.